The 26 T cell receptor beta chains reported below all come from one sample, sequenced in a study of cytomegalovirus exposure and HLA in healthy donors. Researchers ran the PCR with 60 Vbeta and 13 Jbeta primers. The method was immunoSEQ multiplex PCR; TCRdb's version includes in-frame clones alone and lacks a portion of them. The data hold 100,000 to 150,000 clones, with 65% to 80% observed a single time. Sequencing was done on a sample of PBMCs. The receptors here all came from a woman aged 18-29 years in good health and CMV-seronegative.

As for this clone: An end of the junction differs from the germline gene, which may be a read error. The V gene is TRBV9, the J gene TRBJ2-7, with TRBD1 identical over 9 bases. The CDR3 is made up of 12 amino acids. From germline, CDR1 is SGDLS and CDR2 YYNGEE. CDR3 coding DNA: TGTGCCAGCAGCTCACCGGGACAGGGCCAAGACTTC. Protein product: CASSSPGQGQDF. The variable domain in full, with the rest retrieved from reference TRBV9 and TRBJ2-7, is DSGVTQTPKHLITATGQRVTLRCSPRSGDLSVYWYQQSLDQGLQFLIQYYNGEERAKGNILERFSAQQFPDLHSELNLSSLELGDSALYFCASSSPGQGQDFGPGTRLTVT.

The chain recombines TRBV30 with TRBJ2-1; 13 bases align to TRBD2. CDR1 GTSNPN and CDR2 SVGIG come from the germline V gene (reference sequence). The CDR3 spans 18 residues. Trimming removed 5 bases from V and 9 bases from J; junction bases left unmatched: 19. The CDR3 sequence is CAWGSTPYGTSGNSEQFF. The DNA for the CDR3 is TGTGCCTGGGGCTCCACACCATACGGGACTAGCGGGAACTCTGAGCAGTTCTTC.

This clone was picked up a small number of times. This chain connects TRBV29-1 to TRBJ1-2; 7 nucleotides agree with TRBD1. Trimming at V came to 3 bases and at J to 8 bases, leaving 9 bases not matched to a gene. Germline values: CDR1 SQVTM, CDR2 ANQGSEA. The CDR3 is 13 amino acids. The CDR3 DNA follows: TGCAGCGTTGACAGATCGGACAGGCTCGGCTACACCTTC. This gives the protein CSVDRSDRLGYTF.

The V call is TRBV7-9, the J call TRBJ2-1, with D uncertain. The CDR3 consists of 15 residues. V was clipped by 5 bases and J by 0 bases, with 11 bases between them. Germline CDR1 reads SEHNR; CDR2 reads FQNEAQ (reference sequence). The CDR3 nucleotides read TGTGCCAGCAGCCCACGTTTACTCTCCTACAATGAGCAGTTCTTC. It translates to CASSPRLLSYNEQFF.

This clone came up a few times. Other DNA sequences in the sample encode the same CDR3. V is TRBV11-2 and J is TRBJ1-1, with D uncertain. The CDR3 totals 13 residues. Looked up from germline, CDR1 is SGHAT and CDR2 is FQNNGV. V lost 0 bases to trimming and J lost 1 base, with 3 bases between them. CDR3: CASSLDRNTEAFF. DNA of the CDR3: TGTGCCAGCAGCTTAGACAGGAACACTGAAGCTTTCTTT.

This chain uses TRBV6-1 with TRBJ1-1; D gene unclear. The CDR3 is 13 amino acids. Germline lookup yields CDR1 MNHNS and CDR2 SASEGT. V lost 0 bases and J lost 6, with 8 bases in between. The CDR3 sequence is CASSEAPRAEAFF. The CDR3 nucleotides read TGTGCCAGCAGTGAAGCGCCTCGGGCTGAAGCTTTCTTT.

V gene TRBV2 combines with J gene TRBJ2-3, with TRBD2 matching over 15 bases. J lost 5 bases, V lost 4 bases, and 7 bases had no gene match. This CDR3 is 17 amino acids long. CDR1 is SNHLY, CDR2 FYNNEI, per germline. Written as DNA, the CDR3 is TGTGCCAGCAGTGGGCGGACTAGCGGGAGGGCGAAAGATACGCAGTATTTT. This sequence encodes CASSGRTSGRAKDTQYF.

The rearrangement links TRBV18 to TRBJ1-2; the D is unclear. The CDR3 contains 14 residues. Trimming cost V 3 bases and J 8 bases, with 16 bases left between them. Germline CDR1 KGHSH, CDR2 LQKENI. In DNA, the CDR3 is TGTGCCAGCTCACCCGTGGGTAGCCTAGAGGGCTACACCTTC. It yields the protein CASSPVGSLEGYTF.

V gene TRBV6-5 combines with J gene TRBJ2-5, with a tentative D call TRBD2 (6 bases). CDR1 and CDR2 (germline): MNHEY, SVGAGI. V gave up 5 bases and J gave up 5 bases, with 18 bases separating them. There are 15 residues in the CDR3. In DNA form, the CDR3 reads TGTGCCAGCAGTCCTAGCGCCCCTTGGGGGGAGACCCAGTACTTC. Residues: CASSPSAPWGETQYF.

CDR3 in DNA: TGTGCCAGCAGTGACTGGGGTCGGGGCTACAATGAGCAGTTCTTC. Translation: CASSDWGRGYNEQFF. This rearrangement joins TRBV6-6 to TRBJ2-1, with D possibly matching TRBD2 (5 bases). Germline assignment: CDR1 MNHNY and CDR2 SVGAGI (reference sequence). The CDR3 sequence is 15 residues long. Trimming shortened V by 5 bases and J by 3 bases, and 14 bases separated the two germline ends.

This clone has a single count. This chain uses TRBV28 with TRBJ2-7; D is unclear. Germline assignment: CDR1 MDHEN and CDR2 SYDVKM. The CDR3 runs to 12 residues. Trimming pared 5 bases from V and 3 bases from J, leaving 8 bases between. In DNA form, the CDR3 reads TGTGCCAGCAGTCTCGGTTACTACGAGCAGTACTTC. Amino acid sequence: CASSLGYYEQYF.

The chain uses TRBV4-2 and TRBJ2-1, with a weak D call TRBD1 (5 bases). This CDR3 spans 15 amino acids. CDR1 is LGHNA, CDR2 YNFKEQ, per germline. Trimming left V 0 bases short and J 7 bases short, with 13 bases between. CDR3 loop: CASSQEEQGSNEQFF. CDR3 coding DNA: TGTGCCAGCAGCCAAGAAGAGCAGGGCTCGAATGAGCAGTTCTTC.

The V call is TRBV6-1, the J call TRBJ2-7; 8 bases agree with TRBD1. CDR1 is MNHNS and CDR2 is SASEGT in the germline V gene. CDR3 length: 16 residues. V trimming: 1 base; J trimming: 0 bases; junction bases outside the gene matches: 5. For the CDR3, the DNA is TGTGCCAGCAGTGAAGGCCGGGACAGGTTCTCCTACGAGCAGTACTTC. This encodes CASSEGRDRFSYEQYF.

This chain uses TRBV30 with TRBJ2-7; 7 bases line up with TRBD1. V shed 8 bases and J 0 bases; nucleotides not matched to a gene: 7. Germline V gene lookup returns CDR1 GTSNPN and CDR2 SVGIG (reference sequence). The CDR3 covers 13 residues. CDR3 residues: CAGLRDSSYEQYF. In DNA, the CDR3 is TGTGCCGGCCTCCGGGACAGCTCCTACGAGCAGTACTTC. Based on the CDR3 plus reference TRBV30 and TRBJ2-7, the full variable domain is SQTIHQWPATLVQPVGSPLSLECTVEGTSNPNLYWYRQAAGRGLQLLFYSVGIGQISSEVPQNLSASRPQDRQFILSSKKLLLSDSGFYLCAGLRDSSYEQYFGPGTRLTVT.

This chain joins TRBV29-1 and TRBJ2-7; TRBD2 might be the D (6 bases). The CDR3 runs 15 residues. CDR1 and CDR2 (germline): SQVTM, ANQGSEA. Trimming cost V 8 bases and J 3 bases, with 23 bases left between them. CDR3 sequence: CSTEPGVVEDYEQYF. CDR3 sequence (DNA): TGCAGCACCGAACCGGGGGTGGTGGAAGACTACGAGCAGTACTTC.

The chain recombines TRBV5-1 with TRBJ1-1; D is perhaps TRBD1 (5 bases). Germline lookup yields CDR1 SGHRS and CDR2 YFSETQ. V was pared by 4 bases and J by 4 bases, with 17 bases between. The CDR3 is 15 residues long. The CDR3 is CASSTRPGVGTEAFF. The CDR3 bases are TGCGCCAGCAGCACTCGGCCGGGGGTGGGCACTGAAGCTTTCTTT.

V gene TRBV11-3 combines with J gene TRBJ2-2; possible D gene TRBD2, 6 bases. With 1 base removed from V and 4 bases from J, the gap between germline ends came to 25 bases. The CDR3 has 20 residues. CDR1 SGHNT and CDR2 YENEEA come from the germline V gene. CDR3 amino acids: CASSLGGVQDKNVSTGELFF. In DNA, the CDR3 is TGTGCCAGCAGCTTAGGGGGGGTACAGGATAAAAACGTGAGCACCGGGGAGCTGTTTTTT.

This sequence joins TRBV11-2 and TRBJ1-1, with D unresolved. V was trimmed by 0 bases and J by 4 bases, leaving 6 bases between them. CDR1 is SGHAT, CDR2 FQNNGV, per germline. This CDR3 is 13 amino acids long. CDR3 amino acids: CASSLESGTEAFF. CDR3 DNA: TGTGCCAGCAGCTTAGAGTCCGGCACTGAAGCTTTCTTT.

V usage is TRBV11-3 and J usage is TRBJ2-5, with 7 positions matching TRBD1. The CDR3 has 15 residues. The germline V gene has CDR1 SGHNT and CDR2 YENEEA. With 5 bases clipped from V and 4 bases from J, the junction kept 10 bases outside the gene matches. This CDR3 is CASSTRQGDRETQYF. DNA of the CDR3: TGTGCCAGCAGCACCCGACAGGGAGACCGAGAGACCCAGTACTTC.

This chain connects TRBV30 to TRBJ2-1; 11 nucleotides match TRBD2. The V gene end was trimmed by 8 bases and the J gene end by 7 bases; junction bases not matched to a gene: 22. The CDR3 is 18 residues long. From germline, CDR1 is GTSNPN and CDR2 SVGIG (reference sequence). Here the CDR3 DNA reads TGTGCCCGTACCCCGGGTGATAGCGGGAGGGGCGAGTGGAATGAGCAGTTCTTC. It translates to CARTPGDSGRGEWNEQFF.

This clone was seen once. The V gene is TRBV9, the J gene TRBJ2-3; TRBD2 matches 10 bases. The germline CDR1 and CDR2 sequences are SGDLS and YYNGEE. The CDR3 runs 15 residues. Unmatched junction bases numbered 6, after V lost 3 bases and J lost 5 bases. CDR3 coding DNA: TGTGCCAGCAGCGGTAGCGGGAGGTTAGGAGATACGCAGTATTTT. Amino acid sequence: CASSGSGRLGDTQYF. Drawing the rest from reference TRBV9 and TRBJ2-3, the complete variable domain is DSGVTQTPKHLITATGQRVTLRCSPRSGDLSVYWYQQSLDQGLQFLIQYYNGEERAKGNILERFSAQQFPDLHSELNLSSLELGDSALYFCASSGSGRLGDTQYFGPGTRLTVL.

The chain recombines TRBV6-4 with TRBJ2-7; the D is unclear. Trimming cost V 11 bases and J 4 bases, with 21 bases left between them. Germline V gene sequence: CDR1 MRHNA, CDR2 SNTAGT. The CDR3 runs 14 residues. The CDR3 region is CAGLTRRPLYEQYF. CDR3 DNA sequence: TGTGCCGGCCTTACACGGAGACCTCTATACGAGCAGTACTTC.

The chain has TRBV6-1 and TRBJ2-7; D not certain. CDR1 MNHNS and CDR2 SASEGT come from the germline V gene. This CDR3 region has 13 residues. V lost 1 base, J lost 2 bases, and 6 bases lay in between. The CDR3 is CASSEDRTYEQYF. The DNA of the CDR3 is TGTGCCAGCAGTGAAGACAGAACCTACGAGCAGTACTTC.

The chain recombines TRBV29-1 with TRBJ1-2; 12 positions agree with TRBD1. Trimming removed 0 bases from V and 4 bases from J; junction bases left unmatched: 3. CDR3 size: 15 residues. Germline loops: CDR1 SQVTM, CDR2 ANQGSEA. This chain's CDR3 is CSVEDRDRGPYGYTF. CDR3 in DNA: TGCAGCGTTGAAGATCGGGACAGGGGGCCCTATGGCTACACCTTC.

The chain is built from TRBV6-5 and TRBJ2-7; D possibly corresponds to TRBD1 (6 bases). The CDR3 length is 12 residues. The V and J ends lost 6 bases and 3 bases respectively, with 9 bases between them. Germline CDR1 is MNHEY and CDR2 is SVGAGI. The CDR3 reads CASSLQGYEQYF. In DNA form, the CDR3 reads TGTGCCAGCAGCTTACAGGGCTACGAGCAGTACTTC.

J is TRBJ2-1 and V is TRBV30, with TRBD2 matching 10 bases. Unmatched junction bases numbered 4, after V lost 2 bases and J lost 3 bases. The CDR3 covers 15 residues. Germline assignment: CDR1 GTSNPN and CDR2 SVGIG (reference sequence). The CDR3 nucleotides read TGTGCCTGGAGTTTCCGGACTAGCGGCTACAATGAGCAGTTCTTC. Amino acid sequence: CAWSFRTSGYNEQFF.